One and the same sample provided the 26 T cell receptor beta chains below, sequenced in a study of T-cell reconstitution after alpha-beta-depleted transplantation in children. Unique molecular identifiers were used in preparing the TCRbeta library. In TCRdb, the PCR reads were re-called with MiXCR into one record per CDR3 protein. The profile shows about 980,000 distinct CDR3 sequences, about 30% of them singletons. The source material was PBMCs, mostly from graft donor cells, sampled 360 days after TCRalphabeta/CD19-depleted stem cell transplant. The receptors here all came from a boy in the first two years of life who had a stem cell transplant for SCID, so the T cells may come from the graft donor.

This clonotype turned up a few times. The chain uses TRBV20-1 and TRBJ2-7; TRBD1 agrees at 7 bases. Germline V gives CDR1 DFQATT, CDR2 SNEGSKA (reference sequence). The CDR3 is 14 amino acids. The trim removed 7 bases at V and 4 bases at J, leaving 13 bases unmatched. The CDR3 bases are TGCAGTGTCCTCTTAGCACAGGGGCCATACGAGCAGTACTTC. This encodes CSVLLAQGPYEQYF.

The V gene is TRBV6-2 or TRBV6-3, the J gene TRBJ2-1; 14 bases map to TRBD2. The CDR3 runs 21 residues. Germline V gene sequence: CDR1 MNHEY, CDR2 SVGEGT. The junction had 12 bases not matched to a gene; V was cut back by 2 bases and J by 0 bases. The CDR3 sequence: CASSYMKTSGGARGSYNEQFF. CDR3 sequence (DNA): TGTGCCAGCAGTTACATGAAGACTAGCGGGGGGGCTAGGGGCTCCTACAATGAGCAGTTCTTC.

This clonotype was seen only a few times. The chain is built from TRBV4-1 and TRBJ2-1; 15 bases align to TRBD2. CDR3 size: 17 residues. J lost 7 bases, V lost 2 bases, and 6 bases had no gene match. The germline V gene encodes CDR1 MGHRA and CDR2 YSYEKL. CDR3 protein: CASSQPGLAGGRNEQFF. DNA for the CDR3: TGCGCCAGCAGCCAACCTGGACTAGCGGGGGGGCGGAATGAGCAGTTCTTC.

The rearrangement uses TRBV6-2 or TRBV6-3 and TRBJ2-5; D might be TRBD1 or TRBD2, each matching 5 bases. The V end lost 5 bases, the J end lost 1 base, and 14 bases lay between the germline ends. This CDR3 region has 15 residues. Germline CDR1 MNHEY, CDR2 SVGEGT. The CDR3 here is CASSTRDRFQETQYF. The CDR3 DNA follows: TGTGCCAGCAGTACCCGGGACCGATTCCAAGAGACCCAGTACTTC.

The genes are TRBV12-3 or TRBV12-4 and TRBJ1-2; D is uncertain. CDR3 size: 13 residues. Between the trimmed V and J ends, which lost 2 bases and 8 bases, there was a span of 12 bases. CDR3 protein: CASSLQRVQGYTF. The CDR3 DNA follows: TGTGCCAGCAGTTTACAGAGGGTACAAGGCTACACCTTC.

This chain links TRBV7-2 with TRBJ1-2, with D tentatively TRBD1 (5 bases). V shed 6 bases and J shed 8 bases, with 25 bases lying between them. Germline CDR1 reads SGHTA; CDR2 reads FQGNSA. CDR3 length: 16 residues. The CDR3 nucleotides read TGTGCCAGCAGTCCACCCGGACAAACCGCCACTATAGGCTACACCTTC. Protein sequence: CASSPPGQTATIGYTF.

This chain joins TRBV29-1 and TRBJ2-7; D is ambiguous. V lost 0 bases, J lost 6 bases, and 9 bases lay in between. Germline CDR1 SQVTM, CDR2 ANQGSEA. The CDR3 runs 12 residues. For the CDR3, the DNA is TGCAGCGTTGAAGATCTCACTGGCGAGCAGTACTTC. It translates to CSVEDLTGEQYF.

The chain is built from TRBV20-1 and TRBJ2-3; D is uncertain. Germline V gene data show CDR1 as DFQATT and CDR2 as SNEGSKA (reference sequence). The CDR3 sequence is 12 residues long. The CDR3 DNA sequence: TGCAGCCTTCGGGTAGACACAGATACGCAGTATTTT. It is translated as CSLRVDTDTQYF.

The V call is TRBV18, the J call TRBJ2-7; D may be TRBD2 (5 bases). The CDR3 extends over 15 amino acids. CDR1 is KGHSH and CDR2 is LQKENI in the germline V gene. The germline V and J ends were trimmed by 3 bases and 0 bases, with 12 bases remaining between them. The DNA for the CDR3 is TGTGCCAGCTCACCGACCTCGGGAAACTCCTACGAGCAGTACTTC. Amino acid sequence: CASSPTSGNSYEQYF.

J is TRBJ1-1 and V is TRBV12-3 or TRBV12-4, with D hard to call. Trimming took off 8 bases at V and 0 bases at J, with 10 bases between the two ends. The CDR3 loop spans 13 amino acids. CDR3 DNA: TGTGCCAGCCGAAGGCAGTTGAACACTGAAGCTTTCTTT. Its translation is CASRRQLNTEAFF.

This CDR3 reads CASSPLPGQGDSYEQYF. In DNA form, the CDR3 reads TGTGCCAGCAGCCCATTACCGGGACAGGGCGACTCCTACGAGCAGTACTTC. V and J are TRBV7-6 and TRBJ2-7, with 9 bases identical to TRBD1. CDR3 size: 17 residues. The V segment lost 5 bases and the J segment 0 bases; nucleotides outside the gene matches: 11. Germline V gene lookup returns CDR1 SGHVS and CDR2 FNYEAQ.

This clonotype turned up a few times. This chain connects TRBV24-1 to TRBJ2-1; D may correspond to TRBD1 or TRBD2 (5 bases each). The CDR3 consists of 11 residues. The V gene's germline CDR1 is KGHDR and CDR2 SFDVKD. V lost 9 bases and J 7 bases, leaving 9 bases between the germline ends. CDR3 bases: TGTGCCACCGCTGGGGGTAATGAGCAGTTCTTC. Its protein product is CATAGGNEQFF.

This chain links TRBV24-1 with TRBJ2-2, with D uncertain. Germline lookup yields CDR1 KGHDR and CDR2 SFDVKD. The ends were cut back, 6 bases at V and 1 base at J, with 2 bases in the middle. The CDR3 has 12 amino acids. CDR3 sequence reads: CATSQNTGELFF. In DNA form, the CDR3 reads TGTGCCACCAGTCAGAACACCGGGGAGCTGTTTTTT.

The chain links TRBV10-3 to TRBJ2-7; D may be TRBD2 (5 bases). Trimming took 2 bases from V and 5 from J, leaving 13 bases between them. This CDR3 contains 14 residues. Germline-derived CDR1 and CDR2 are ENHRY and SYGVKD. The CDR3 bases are TGTGCCATCAGTGAGGGGCCGGGGAGCGACGAGCAGTACTTC. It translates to CAISEGPGSDEQYF.

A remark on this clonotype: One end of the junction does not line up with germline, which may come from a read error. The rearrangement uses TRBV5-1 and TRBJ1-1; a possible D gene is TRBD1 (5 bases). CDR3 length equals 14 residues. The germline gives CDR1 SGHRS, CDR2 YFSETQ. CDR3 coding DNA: TGCGCCAGCAGCTTGGGTAGCGACAGAGCCGAAGTTTTCTTT. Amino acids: CASSLGSDRAEVFF.

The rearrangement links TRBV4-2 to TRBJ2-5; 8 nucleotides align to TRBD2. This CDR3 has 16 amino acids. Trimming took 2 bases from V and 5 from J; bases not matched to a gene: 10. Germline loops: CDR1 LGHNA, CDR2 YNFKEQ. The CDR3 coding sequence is TGTGCCAGCAGCCAATCGCGGGGGGCGGGGGAGGAGACCCAGTACTTC. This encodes CASSQSRGAGEETQYF.

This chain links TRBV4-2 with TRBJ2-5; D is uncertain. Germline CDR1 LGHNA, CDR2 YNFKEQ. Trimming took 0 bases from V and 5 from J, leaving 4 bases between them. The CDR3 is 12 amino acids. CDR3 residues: CASSQEPETQYF. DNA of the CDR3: TGTGCCAGCAGCCAAGAACCGGAGACCCAGTACTTC.

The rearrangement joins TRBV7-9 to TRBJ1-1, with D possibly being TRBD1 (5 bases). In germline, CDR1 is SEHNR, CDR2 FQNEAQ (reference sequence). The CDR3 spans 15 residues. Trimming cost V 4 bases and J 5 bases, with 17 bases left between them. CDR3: CASSSKTGRRTEAFF. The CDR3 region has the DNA TGTGCCAGCAGCTCAAAAACGGGACGAAGAACTGAAGCTTTCTTT.

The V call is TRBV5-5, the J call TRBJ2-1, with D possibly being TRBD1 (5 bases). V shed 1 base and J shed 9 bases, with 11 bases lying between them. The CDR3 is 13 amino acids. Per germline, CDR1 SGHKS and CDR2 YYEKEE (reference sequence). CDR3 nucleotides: TGTGCCAGCAGCTTGCGTCAGGGAAGTGAGCAGTTCTTC. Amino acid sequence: CASSLRQGSEQFF.

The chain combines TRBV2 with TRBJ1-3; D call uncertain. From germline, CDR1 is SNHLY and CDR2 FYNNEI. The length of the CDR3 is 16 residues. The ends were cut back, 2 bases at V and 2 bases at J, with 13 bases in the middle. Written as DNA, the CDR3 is TGTGCCAGCAGTGAAAGTAGGGTTAGGACTGGAAACACCATATATTTT. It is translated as CASSESRVRTGNTIYF.

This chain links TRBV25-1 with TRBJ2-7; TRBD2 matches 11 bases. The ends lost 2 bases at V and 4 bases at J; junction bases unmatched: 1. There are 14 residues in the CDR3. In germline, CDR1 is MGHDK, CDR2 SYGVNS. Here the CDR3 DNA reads TGTGCCAGCAGTGAAACTAGCGGGGGATACGAGCAGTACTTC. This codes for CASSETSGGYEQYF.

The CDR3 loop reads CAWSQGANSPLHF. The CDR3 coding sequence is TGTGCCTGGAGCCAGGGTGCAAATTCACCCCTCCACTTT. V gene TRBV30 combines with J gene TRBJ1-6; perhaps TRBD1 as D (5 bases). CDR1 and CDR2 from the germline V gene are GTSNPN and SVGIG (reference sequence). This CDR3 has 13 amino acids. V lost 3 bases to trimming and J lost 7 bases, with 10 bases between them.

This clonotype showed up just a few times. The CDR3 coding sequence is TGTGCCATCGGACCCTCTGGGGTTTGGGAGGAGCAGTTCTTC. Protein: CAIGPSGVWEEQFF. The chain employs TRBV10-3 and TRBJ2-1; TRBD2 might be the D (5 bases). Germline V lookup: CDR1 ENHRY, CDR2 SYGVKD. V lost 8 bases and J lost 10, with 21 bases in between. The CDR3 is made up of 14 amino acids.

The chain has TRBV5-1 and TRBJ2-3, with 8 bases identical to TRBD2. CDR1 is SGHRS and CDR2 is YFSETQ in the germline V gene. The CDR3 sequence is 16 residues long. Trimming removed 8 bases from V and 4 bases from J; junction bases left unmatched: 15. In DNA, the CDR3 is TGCGCCAGTAAATTTTCCGGGACTAGTCTCGCAGATACGCAGTATTTT. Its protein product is CASKFSGTSLADTQYF.

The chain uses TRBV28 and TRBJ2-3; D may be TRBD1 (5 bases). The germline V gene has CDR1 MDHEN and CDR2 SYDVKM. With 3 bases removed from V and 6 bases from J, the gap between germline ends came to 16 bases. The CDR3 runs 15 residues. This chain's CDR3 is CASSFRGLSEDTQYF. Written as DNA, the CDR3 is TGTGCCAGCAGTTTTAGGGGCCTAAGTGAGGATACGCAGTATTTT.

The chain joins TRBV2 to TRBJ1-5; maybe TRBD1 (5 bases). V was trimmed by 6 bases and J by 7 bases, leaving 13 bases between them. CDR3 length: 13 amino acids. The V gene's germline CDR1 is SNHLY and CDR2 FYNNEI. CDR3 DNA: TGTGCCAGCAGGGCAGGGTTATGGCAGCCCCAGCATTTT. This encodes CASRAGLWQPQHF. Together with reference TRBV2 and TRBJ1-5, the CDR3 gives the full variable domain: EPEVTQTPSHQVTQMGQEVILRCVPISNHLYFYWYRQILGQKVEFLVSFYNNEISEKSEIFDDQFSVERPDGSNFTLKIRSTKLEDSAMYFCASRAGLWQPQHFGDGTRLSIL.